This T cell receptor beta chain was sequenced during a study of T cells expressing NK-cell markers. The authors generated TCR beta cDNA through 5'RACE template switching with UMIs. TCRdb reworked the 5' RACE reads into one entry per CDR3 protein, no DNA. The table for this sample gives 350,000 to 500,000 distinct CDR3 sequences. Study-level findings and limits: Of CD8+ T cells, 1.0-7.0% belonged to dominant NKG2C+ clonotypes in five to seven donors.

Germline V gene lookup returns CDR1 KGHSH and CDR2 LQKENI. The CDR3 extends over 13 amino acids. To note about this clonotype: Its antigen remains unknown.

Input material: blood T cells: a sorted CD56 or NKG2C T cell subset, CD4+ or CD8+ T cells, or bulk PBMC T cells (not recorded which). This receptor was identified in a woman aged 18-70 years in good health. The V gene is TRBV18, the J gene TRBJ2-3. CDR3 residues: CASSTRGIDTQYF. The variable domain in full, completed from reference TRBV18 and TRBJ2-3, reads NAGVMQNPRHLVRRRGQEARLRCSPMKGHSHVYWYRQLPEEGLKFMVYLQKENIIDESGMPKERFSAEFPKEGPSILRIQQVVRGDSAAYFCASSTRGIDTQYFGPGTRLTVL.